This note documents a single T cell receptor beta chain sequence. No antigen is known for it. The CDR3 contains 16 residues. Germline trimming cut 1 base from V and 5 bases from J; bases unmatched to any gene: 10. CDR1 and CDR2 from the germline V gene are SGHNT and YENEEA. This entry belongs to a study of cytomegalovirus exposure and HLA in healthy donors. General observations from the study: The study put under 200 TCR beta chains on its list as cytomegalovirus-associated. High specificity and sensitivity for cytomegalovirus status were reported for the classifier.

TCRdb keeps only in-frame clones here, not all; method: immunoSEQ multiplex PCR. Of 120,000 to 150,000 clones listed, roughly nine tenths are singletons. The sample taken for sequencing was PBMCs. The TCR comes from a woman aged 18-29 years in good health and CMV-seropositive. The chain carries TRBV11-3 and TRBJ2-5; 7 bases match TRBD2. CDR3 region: CASSLGWRELSETQYF. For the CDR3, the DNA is TGTGCCAGCAGCTTAGGATGGCGGGAGCTCTCCGAGACCCAGTACTTC.